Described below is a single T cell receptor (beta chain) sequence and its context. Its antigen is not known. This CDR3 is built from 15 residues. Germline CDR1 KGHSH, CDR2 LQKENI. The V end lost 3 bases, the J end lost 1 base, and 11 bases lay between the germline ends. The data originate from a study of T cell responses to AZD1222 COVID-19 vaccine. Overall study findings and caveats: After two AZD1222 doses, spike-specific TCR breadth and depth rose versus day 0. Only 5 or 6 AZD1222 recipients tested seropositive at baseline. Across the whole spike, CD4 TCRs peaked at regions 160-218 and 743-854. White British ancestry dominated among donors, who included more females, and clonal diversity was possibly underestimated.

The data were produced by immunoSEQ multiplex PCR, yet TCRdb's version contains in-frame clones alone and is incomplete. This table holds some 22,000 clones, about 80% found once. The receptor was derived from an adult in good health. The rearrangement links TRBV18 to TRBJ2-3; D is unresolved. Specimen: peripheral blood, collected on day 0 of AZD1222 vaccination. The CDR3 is CASSPGFSGTDTQYF. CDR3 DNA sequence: TGTGCCAGCTCACCGGGGTTCTCGGGCACAGATACGCAGTATTTT.